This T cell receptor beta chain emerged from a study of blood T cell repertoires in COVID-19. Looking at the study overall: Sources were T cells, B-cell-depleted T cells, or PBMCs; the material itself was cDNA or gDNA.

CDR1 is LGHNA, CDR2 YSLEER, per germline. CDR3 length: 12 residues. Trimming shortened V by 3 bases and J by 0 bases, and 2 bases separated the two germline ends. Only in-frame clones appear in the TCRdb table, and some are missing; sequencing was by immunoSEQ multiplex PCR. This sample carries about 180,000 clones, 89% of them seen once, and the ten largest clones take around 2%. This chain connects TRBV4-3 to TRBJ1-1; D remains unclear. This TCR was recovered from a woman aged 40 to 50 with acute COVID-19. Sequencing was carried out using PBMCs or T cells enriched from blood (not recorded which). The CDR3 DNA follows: TGCGCCAGCAGCCACTTGAACACTGAAGCTTTCTTT. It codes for CASSHLNTEAFF.